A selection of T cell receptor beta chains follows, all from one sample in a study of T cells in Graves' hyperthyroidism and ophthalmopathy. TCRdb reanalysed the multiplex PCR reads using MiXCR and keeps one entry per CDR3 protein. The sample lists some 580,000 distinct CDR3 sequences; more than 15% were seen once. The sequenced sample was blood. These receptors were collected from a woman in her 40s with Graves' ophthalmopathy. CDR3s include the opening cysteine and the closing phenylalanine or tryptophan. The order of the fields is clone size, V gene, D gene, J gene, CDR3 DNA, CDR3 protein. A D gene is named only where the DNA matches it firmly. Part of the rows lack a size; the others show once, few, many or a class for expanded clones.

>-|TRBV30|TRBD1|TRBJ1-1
TGTGCCTGGAGCCGTGACAGGGGGGACACTGAAGCTTTCTTT
CAWSRDRGDTEAFF
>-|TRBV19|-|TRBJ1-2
TGTGCCAGTACCCCCCGCTGGGCTCTCTCGGGCTACACCTTC
CASTPRWALSGYTF
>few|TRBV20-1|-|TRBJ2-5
TGCAGTCCCGACAGTCTCCCCGGGGAGACCCAGTACTTC
CSPDSLPGETQYF
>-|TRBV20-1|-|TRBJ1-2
TGCAGTGCTAGAGATCTGAGTCACGGCTACACCTTC
CSARDLSHGYTF
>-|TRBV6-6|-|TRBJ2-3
TGTGCCAGCAGTTACTCGTACACAGATACGCAGTATTTT
CASSYSYTDTQYF
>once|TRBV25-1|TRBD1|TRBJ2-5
TGTGCCAGCAACCCGACAGGGAGAGAGACCCAGTACTTC
CASNPTGRETQYF
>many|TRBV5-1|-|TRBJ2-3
TGCGCCAGCAGGTCATTTACCACAGATACGCAGTATTTT
CASRSFTTDTQYF
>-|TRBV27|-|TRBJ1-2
TGTGCCAGCAGTTTATCACCCCGATATGGCTACACCTTC
CASSLSPRYGYTF
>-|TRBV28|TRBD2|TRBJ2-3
TGTGCCAGCAGTTTAATAAGCGGGAGGGCCCGGGATACGCAGTATTTT
CASSLISGRARDTQYF
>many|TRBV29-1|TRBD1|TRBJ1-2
TGCAGCCCCGAAGGGACAGGAGCGTATGGCTACACCTTC
CSPEGTGAYGYTF
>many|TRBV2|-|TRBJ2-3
TGTGCCAGCGGCCAGGGTAAAACAGATACGCAGTATTTT
CASGQGKTDTQYF
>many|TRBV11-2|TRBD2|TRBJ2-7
TGTGCCAGCAGCTTTCAGGCTAGCGGGAGCCACGAGCAGTACTTC
CASSFQASGSHEQYF
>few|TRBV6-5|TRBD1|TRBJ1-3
TGTGCCAGCAGTTACGGGGGACAGTTTGCTGGAAACACCATATATTTT
CASSYGGQFAGNTIYF
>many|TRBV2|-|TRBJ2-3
TGTGCCAGCAGTGAAATGGGGGAAGCGGATACGCAGTATTTT
CASSEMGEADTQYF
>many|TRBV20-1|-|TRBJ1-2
TGCAGTGCTACCGTCAGGGGAAACTATGGCTACACCTTC
CSATVRGNYGYTF
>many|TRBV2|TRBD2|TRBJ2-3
TGTGCCATCCATAGCGGGAGTGGGGCAGATACGCAGTATTTT
CAIHSGSGADTQYF
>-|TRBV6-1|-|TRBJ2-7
TGTGCCACCCCAATTCTAGGGGCTTCCTACGAGCAGTACTTC
CATPILGASYEQYF
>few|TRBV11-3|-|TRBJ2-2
TGTGCCAGCAGCGGGGACGTCGGGGAGCTGTTTTTT
CASSGDVGELFF
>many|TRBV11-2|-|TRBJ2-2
TGTGCCAGCAGAGGGTATGGCGGGGAGCTGTTTTTT
CASRGYGGELFF
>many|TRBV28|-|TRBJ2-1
TGTGCCAGCAGTTTCACTAGTCGTAATGAGCAGTTCTTC
CASSFTSRNEQFF
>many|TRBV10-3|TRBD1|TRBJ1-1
TGTGCCATCGGGGGACAGGATTACACTGAAGCTTTCTTT
CAIGGQDYTEAFF
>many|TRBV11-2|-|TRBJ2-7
TGTGCCAGCAGCTTTAACGAGGACCGGAGCTACGAGCAGTACTTC
CASSFNEDRSYEQYF
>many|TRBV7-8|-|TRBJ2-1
TGTGCCAGCAGCTTTGGTGCGCAGTACAATGAGCAGTTCTTC
CASSFGAQYNEQFF
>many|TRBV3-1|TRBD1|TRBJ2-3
TGTGCCAGCAGCCAGAGTAGGCTCAGCCCGGGACAGACGGCAAATACGCAGTATTTT
CASSQSRLSPGQTANTQYF
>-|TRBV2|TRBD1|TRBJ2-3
TGTGCCAGCAGAAGACAGGGGGCGTCAGATACGCAGTATTTT
CASRRQGASDTQYF
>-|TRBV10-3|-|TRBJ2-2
TGTGCCATCGCCGCTAGCGTATCGAACACCGGGGAGCTGTTTTTT
CAIAASVSNTGELFF
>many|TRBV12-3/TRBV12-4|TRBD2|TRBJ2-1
TGTGCCAGCAGTTTTCCGACTAGCGGGGGGGTCGATGAGCAGTTCTTC
CASSFPTSGGVDEQFF
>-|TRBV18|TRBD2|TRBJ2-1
TGTGCCAGCTCGGGAACGGGGGGCTCCTACAATGAGCAGTTCTTC
CASSGTGGSYNEQFF
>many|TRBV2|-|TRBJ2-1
TGTGCCAGCAAGCTGACTTATTTCAATGAGCAGTTCTTC
CASKLTYFNEQFF
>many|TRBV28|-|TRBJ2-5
TGTGCCAGCAGTTGGATATTGGAACAAGAGACCCAGTACTTC
CASSWILEQETQYF
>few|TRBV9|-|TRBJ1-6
TGTGCCAGCTTTACCGATCCCCTCCACTTT
CASFTDPLHF
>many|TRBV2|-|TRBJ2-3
TGTGCCAGCAGGAGGAGGCTAGCGATCACAGATACGCAGTATTTT
CASRRRLAITDTQYF
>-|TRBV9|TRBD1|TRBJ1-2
TGTGCCAGCAGCGCAGCAATGACAGGGGACTATGGCTACACCTTC
CASSAAMTGDYGYTF
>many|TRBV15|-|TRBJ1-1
TGTGCCACCAGCAGAGATTTCGCGGGTATAGCTTTCTTT
CATSRDFAGIAFF
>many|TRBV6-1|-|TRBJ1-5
TGTGCCAGCAGTGAAGCAGGCCAGATCAATCAGCCCCAGCATTTT
CASSEAGQINQPQHF
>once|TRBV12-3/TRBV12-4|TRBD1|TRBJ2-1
TGTGCCAGCAGTTTAGGACAGGGCGAGACCCAGTTCTTC
CASSLGQGETQFF
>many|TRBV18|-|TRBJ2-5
TGTGCCAGCTCACCACAGCGACAAGAGACCCAGTACTTC
CASSPQRQETQYF
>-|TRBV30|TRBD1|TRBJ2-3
TGTGCCTGGGACCCTTTTCAGGGGGAGCAGTATTTT
CAWDPFQGEQYF
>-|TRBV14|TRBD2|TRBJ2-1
TGTGCCAGCAGCGCTAGCGGGAGAACTTTCTACAATGAGCAGTTCTTC
CASSASGRTFYNEQFF
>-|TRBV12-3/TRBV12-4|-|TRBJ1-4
TGTGCCAGCAGTTTAGGGGCAGGCCACGAAAAACTGTTTTTT
CASSLGAGHEKLFF
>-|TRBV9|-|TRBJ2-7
TGTGCCAGCAGCGTAGCTTCAGTAGCACAGGGTGGGGAGCAGTACTTC
CASSVASVAQGGEQYF
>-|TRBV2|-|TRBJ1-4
TGTGCCAGCAGTGAAGCCGGTTGGGTGTCGGAAAAACTGTTTTTT
CASSEAGWVSEKLFF
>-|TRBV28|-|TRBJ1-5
TGTGCCAGCAGTTTACAGGGGAGTACCAATCAGCCCCAGCATTTT
CASSLQGSTNQPQHF
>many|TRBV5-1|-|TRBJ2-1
TGCGCCAGCAGTGGAATTGGGGGTTGGCATGAGCAGTTCTTC
CASSGIGGWHEQFF
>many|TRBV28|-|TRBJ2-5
TGTGCCAGCAGTAGCTCCGGGACCCTCCAAGAGACCCAGTACTTC
CASSSSGTLQETQYF
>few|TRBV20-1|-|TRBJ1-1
TGCAGTGCTAGAGATGCAGGAGTTATCTTT
CSARDAGVIF
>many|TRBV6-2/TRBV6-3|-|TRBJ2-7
TGTGCCAGCAGAAACGTTCAGGGCTACGAGCAGTACTTC
CASRNVQGYEQYF
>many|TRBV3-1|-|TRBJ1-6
TGTGCCAGCAGCCAAGCCCTGGGGGGAGATAATTCACCCCTCCACTTT
CASSQALGGDNSPLHF
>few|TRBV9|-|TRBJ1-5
TGTGCCAGACGTCCAGGGATTCTTTTCAATCAGCCCCAGCATTTT
CARRPGILFNQPQHF
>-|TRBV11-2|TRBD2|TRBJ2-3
TGTGCCAGCAGACCGGGAAGCGGGAGGCCGCCCGATACGCAGTATTTT
CASRPGSGRPPDTQYF
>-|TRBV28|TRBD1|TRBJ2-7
TGTGCCAGCAGTTCGGCCGGGACAGGGGTTGGCGAGCAGTACTTC
CASSSAGTGVGEQYF
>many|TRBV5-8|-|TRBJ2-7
TGTGCCAGCAGCTTGAACAAAGACTACGAGCAGTACTTC
CASSLNKDYEQYF
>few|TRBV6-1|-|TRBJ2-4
TGTGCCAGCAGTGAACCCGGGGACAACATTCAGTACTTC
CASSEPGDNIQYF
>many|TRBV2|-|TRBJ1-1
TGTGCCAGCAGTGAAAGGGTGCGACGGGGAAGGGGTACTGAAGCTTTCTTT
CASSERVRRGRGTEAFF
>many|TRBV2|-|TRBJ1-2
TGTGCCAGTAATCAGGGGAACTATGGCTACACCTTC
CASNQGNYGYTF